The clone carrying this TCR beta chain showed up just a few times. Its antigen is as yet unknown. Gene names are the mouse ones. The read terminates 4 residues before the CDR3 end, so the remaining end is supplied by the germline J gene. Other DNA sequences in this specimen translate into the identical CDR3. This record belongs to a study of CD8+ T cells in alopecia areata. General study points: Scalp samples also contribute reads from the resident alphabeta T cells found in normal skin.

RNA extraction and reverse transcription yielded cDNA as sequencing template. Assay: immunoSEQ multiplex PCR; the TCRdb copy retains only in-frame clones and omits some. The sample lists about 270,000 clones, none appearing once, the ten largest making up 1.2%. It was with CD4, CD8alpha, NKG2D, NKG2ACE and other markers that pooled cutaneous lymph node cells were sorted. The germline V gene has CDR1 GKSSPN and CDR2 SITVG. The CDR3 is 11 residues long. The sequenced sample was CD4+ T cells sorted from a lymph node. This clonotype was obtained from a C3H/HeJ mouse with alopecia areata. Strain haplotype at MHC: H2-k. The chain carries TRBV31 and TRBJ2-5; D call uncertain. The part of the CDR3 DNA that was read is TGTGCCTGGAGTCTATCCGAC. It is translated as CAWSLSD. The full CDR3 sequence reads CAWSLSDTQYF.